One and the same sample provided the 21 T cell receptor beta chains below, sequenced in a study of response to subunit inactivated influenza vaccine. Each CDR3 protein gets one entry after TCRdb re-called the RT-PCR reads with MiXCR. The repertoire consists of roughly 790,000 distinct CDR3 sequences, with 21% occurring once and the leading ten covering about 9.4%. Sequences were derived from PBMCs from blood, sampled around 5 days after vaccination. These receptor sequences come from a man between 45 and 60 years old who received an inactivated influenza vaccine.

The gene calls are TRBV6-2 or TRBV6-3 and TRBJ2-7; tentative D call: TRBD1 (6 bases). Trimming took off 8 bases at V and 2 bases at J, with 7 bases between the two ends. The CDR3 totals 11 residues. Per the germline V gene, CDR1 is MNHEY and CDR2 is SVGEGT. For the CDR3, the DNA is TGTGCCAGCGGACAGACCTACGAGCAGTACTTC. Its protein product is CASGQTYEQYF.

This rearrangement joins TRBV20-1 to TRBJ1-6, with D possibly being TRBD1 (5 bases). Germline V gene lookup returns CDR1 DFQATT and CDR2 SNEGSKA (reference sequence). Trimming pared 6 bases from V and 4 bases from J, leaving 16 bases between. The CDR3 runs 15 residues. CDR3 protein: CSARPGDVYNSPLHF. CDR3 bases: TGCAGTGCCCGTCCGGGGGATGTTTATAATTCACCCCTCCACTTT.

This clonotype has just a few counts. This chain joins TRBV9 and TRBJ1-6, with D uncertain. The CDR3 length is 14 residues. Germline CDR1 SGDLS, CDR2 YYNGEE. The germline V and J ends were trimmed by 5 bases and 5 bases, with 11 bases remaining between them. DNA of the CDR3: TGTGCCAGCAGAGCGGGAACTAATAATTCACCCCTCCACTTT. Translated, it gives CASRAGTNNSPLHF.

This clonotype was detected a few times. This chain uses TRBV4-3 with TRBJ2-3; 9 nucleotides match TRBD1. J gave up 3 bases and V 3 bases, and 7 bases lay outside the gene matches. CDR1 and CDR2 from the germline V gene are LGHNA and YSLEER. CDR3 length equals 16 residues. DNA for the CDR3: TGCGCCAGCAGCCAGCGGACAGGGGTGTTAACAGATACGCAGTATTTT. Amino acids: CASSQRTGVLTDTQYF.

This clonotype has at least ten counts. The CDR3 DNA is TGTGCCAGCAGCCCTTGGGCTAGCGAAGGCAATGAGCAGTTCTTC. This sequence encodes CASSPWASEGNEQFF. V and J are TRBV9 and TRBJ2-1; D possibly corresponds to TRBD2 (6 bases). Germline V gene sequence: CDR1 SGDLS, CDR2 YYNGEE. The CDR3 extends over 15 amino acids. Trimming left V 4 bases short and J 6 bases short, with 17 bases between.

As DNA, the CDR3 is TGTGCCAGCACCACGGGGCCCTCGGGGATTGAGCAGTTCTTC. It is translated as CASTTGPSGIEQFF. The rearrangement uses TRBV6-1 and TRBJ2-1; either TRBD1 or TRBD2 may fit D (5 bases each). This CDR3 is built from 14 residues. Per the germline V gene, CDR1 is MNHNS and CDR2 is SASEGT. Trimming took 7 bases from V and 9 from J, leaving 19 bases between them.

The J gene is TRBJ2-3, the V gene TRBV20-1, with TRBD2 matching over 15 bases. The CDR3 consists of 18 residues. Trimming cost V 6 bases and J 0 bases; bases outside gene matches: 10. The V gene's germline CDR1 is DFQATT and CDR2 SNEGSKA (reference sequence). This CDR3 reads CSASEGLAGGDSTDTQYF. The CDR3 coding sequence is TGCAGTGCGAGTGAAGGACTAGCGGGGGGGGATAGCACAGATACGCAGTATTTT.

This clonotype was counted a few times. CDR3 sequence: CASSLVPGSLSGANVLTF. Here the CDR3 DNA reads TGCGCCAGCAGCTTGGTGCCCGGGTCACTCTCTGGGGCCAACGTCCTGACTTTC. This chain joins TRBV5-1 and TRBJ2-6, with D uncertain. In germline, CDR1 is SGHRS, CDR2 YFSETQ. The CDR3 loop spans 18 amino acids. V lost 0 bases to trimming and J lost 0 bases, with 13 bases between them.

This clonotype came up a few times. The J gene is TRBJ2-3, the V gene TRBV4-3; 7 bases agree with TRBD2. After removal of 2 bases from V and 4 bases from J, the junction contained 9 bases not matched to a gene. CDR3 length: 16 residues. From germline, CDR1 is LGHNA and CDR2 YSLEER. The CDR3 sequence: CASSQSGAGVADTQYF. CDR3 DNA sequence: TGCGCCAGCAGCCAAAGTGGGGCGGGAGTGGCAGATACGCAGTATTTT.

This clonotype was seen more than once but under ten times. The chain carries TRBV29-1 and TRBJ2-1; 9 nucleotides agree with TRBD2. The junction had 13 bases not matched to a gene; V was cut back by 6 bases and J by 10 bases. Germline CDR1 is SQVTM and CDR2 is ANQGSEA. The CDR3 totals 14 residues. In DNA, the CDR3 is TGCAGCGTGGGCGGAGGTAGCGGGAGTCTGGAGCAGTTCTTC. It yields the protein CSVGGGSGSLEQFF.

The chain carries TRBV20-1 and TRBJ2-7; tentatively, D is TRBD1 or TRBD2 (5 bases each). The CDR3 has 11 residues. Germline V CDR1 and CDR2: DFQATT, SNEGSKA (reference sequence). Trimming took 6 bases from V and 6 from J, leaving 12 bases between them. The CDR3 region is CSAGVDGEQYF. CDR3 coding DNA: TGCAGTGCGGGGGTGGACGGCGAGCAGTACTTC.

The chain employs TRBV11-2 and TRBJ2-7; 10 nucleotides match TRBD1. Germline V gives CDR1 SGHAT, CDR2 FQNNGV. The V segment lost 4 bases and the J segment 7 bases; nucleotides outside the gene matches: 19. The CDR3 spans 18 residues. CDR3 protein: CASSSIKTTGTGVNEQYF. The DNA of the CDR3 is TGTGCCAGCAGCTCCATAAAGACCACCGGGACAGGGGTTAATGAGCAGTACTTC.

This chain joins TRBV7-2 and TRBJ2-5; either TRBD1 or TRBD2 may fit D (5 bases each). V lost 5 bases and J lost 5, with 15 bases in between. This CDR3 has 14 amino acids. Germline V gene sequence: CDR1 SGHTA, CDR2 FQGNSA. This CDR3 reads CASSKRGWLETQYF. The CDR3 nucleotides read TGTGCCAGCAGCAAGAGGGGCTGGCTGGAGACCCAGTACTTC.

This clonotype occurred a few times. This chain connects TRBV4-2 to TRBJ1-2; unclear D gene. CDR1 is LGHNA, CDR2 YNFKEQ, per germline. Trimming took off 0 bases at V and 4 bases at J, with 12 bases between the two ends. The length of the CDR3 is 15 residues. Here the CDR3 DNA reads TGTGCCAGCAGCCAAGATACTTGGACTTCCTATGGCTACACCTTC. Translating it yields CASSQDTWTSYGYTF.

The chain has TRBV10-2 and TRBJ1-5; D perhaps matches TRBD1 (5 bases). V was cut by 4 bases and J by 6 bases, with 13 bases left in between. Germline V gene sequence: CDR1 WSHSY, CDR2 SAAADI. The CDR3 contains 14 residues. Here the CDR3 reads CASSVGGVGQPQHF. CDR3 nucleotides: TGCGCCAGCAGTGTAGGAGGGGTCGGTCAGCCCCAGCATTTT.

This clonotype was counted a single time. V and J are TRBV12-3 or TRBV12-4 and TRBJ1-5; 9 bases map to TRBD1. This CDR3 region has 16 residues. V dropped 7 bases and J dropped 0; count of bases not matched to a gene: 7. CDR3 sequence reads: CASTWVDRGSNQPQHF. Written as DNA, the CDR3 is TGTGCCAGCACCTGGGTGGACAGGGGTAGCAATCAGCCCCAGCATTTT.

The chain couples TRBV4-2 to TRBJ1-5; no clear D gene. The CDR3 extends over 17 amino acids. CDR1 is LGHNA and CDR2 is YNFKEQ in the germline V gene. V was shortened by 0 bases and J by 2 bases, with 14 bases between the two germline ends. CDR3: CASSQDLSDRGNQPQHF. The CDR3 DNA reads as TGTGCCAGCAGCCAAGATTTAAGCGACCGGGGCAATCAGCCCCAGCATTTT.

V gene TRBV11-2 combines with J gene TRBJ2-7; TRBD2 agrees at 11 bases. CDR3 length: 15 amino acids. V trimming: 5 bases; J trimming: 2 bases; junction bases outside the gene matches: 5. The germline gives CDR1 SGHAT, CDR2 FQNNGV. CDR3: CASSGGLAGPYEQYF. CDR3 coding DNA: TGTGCCAGCAGCGGAGGACTAGCGGGTCCCTACGAGCAGTACTTC.

This clonotype was counted only a few times. V usage is TRBV29-1 and J usage is TRBJ2-1; 13 nucleotides align to TRBD2. The CDR3 is 14 amino acids. Germline CDR1 is SQVTM and CDR2 is ANQGSEA. With V trimmed by 6 bases and J by 9 bases, 8 bases remained unmatched. The CDR3 DNA follows: TGCAGCGTCAAAACTAGCGGGGGGGCCCTTGAGCAGTTCTTC. Amino acid sequence: CSVKTSGGALEQFF.

In its sample, this clonotype was seen a few times. The chain joins TRBV7-9 to TRBJ2-2; D might be TRBD2 (6 bases). The CDR3 extends over 17 amino acids. Germline V gene sequence: CDR1 SEHNR, CDR2 FQNEAQ (reference sequence). V lost 1 base to trimming and J lost 0 bases, with 12 bases between them. The CDR3 loop is CASSLDRLAPNTGELFF. The CDR3 nucleotides are TGTGCCAGCAGCTTAGACCGTCTAGCGCCGAACACCGGGGAGCTGTTTTTT.

This clonotype was observed many times. The rearrangement joins TRBV29-1 to TRBJ2-2; D possibly corresponds to TRBD1 (7 bases). Germline V gene lookup returns CDR1 SQVTM and CDR2 ANQGSEA. V lost 7 bases to trimming and J lost 1 base, with 13 bases between them. CDR3 length: 14 residues. For the CDR3, the DNA is TGCAGCGCGGAGGGACAGCAGAACACCGGGGAGCTGTTTTTT. Translating it yields CSAEGQQNTGELFF.